A selection of T cell receptor beta chains follows, all from one sample in a study of OX40 agonist ivuxolimab in advanced cancers. The protocol was immunoSEQ multiplex PCR, while the TCRdb copy is restricted to in-frame clones and leaves out a portion. This table holds about 68,000 clones, approximately 80% found once. The specimen was CD4+ or CD8+ T cells sorted from blood, collected in a trial of the OX40 agonist ivuxolimab. These receptors originate from an adult with an advanced solid tumor such as melanoma, head and neck, liver or kidney cancer. CDR3s leave out the opening cysteine and the closing phenylalanine or tryptophan. D genes are given only for firm matches.

j_call: TRBJ2-2
v_call: TRBV18
d_call: TRBD2
cdr3_aa: ASSRYSGRGTGELF

j_call: TRBJ2-7
v_call: TRBV6-1
d_call: NA
cdr3_aa: ASLEGRGRYEQY

j_call: TRBJ2-1
v_call: TRBV7-9
d_call: TRBD2
cdr3_aa: ASRIELAGVNEQF

j_call: TRBJ2-3
v_call: TRBV29-1
d_call: TRBD2
cdr3_aa: SVEDRRREAQSY

j_call: TRBJ2-7
v_call: TRBV7-3
d_call: NA
cdr3_aa: ASRDPGTVPYEQY

j_call: TRBJ1-5
v_call: TRBV7-2
d_call: NA
cdr3_aa: ASSPSGVEVNQPQH

j_call: TRBJ2-5
v_call: TRBV7-9
d_call: NA
cdr3_aa: ASSLLTVQETQY

j_call: TRBJ2-7
v_call: TRBV4-3
d_call: NA
cdr3_aa: ASSQVYPGTGEQY

j_call: TRBJ1-1
v_call: TRBV5-1
d_call: NA
cdr3_aa: ASSPRLNTEAF

j_call: TRBJ2-5
v_call: TRBV18
d_call: NA
cdr3_aa: ASSPHKETQY

j_call: TRBJ2-2
v_call: TRBV7-2
d_call: NA
cdr3_aa: ASSLGPDTGELF